The 17 T cell receptor beta chains presented below share a single source sample, sequenced in a study of T cell responses to AZD1222 COVID-19 vaccine. The table came from immunoSEQ multiplex PCR; TCRdb's copy has only in-frame clones and leaves some out. The profile shows about 150,000 clones, about 91% of them singletons. The sequenced sample was peripheral blood, obtained on day 0 of AZD1222 vaccination. These receptors were collected from an adult in good health.

This chain links TRBV6-2 or TRBV6-3 with TRBJ2-1; TRBD2 matches 8 bases. The CDR3 loop spans 16 amino acids. Germline CDR1 and CDR2: MNHEY and SVGEGT. V was clipped by 4 bases and J by 8 bases; unmatched bases: 13. For the CDR3, the DNA is TGTGCCAGCAGTTCCTTCCTAGCGGGTGACGCCCATGAGCAGTTCTTC. It is translated as CASSSFLAGDAHEQFF.

On this clone itself: The identical CDR3 is also encoded by other nucleotide sequences in the sample. The chain uses TRBV6-5 and TRBJ1-1; D gene uncertain. Germline loops: CDR1 MNHEY, CDR2 SVGAGI. V was pared by 2 bases and J by 4 bases, with 8 bases between. The CDR3 has 13 amino acids. CDR3 loop: CASSYGEGTEAFF. The CDR3 DNA is TGTGCCAGCAGTTACGGTGAGGGCACTGAAGCTTTCTTT.

The chain has TRBV19 and TRBJ2-5, with 7 bases identical to TRBD1. V lost 1 base, J lost 1 base, and 6 bases stayed unmatched. The germline V gene encodes CDR1 LNHDA and CDR2 SQIVND (reference sequence). The CDR3 is 16 residues long. CDR3 region: CASSIASTGVQETQYF. The CDR3 DNA is TGTGCCAGTAGTATAGCCTCCACAGGGGTCCAAGAGACCCAGTACTTC.

CDR3 loop: CASSPGDRGPNTEAFF. The CDR3 region has the DNA TGTGCCAGCAGCCCCGGCGATAGAGGGCCGAACACTGAAGCTTTCTTT. The chain uses TRBV9 and TRBJ1-1; D is ambiguous. The V and J ends lost 4 bases and 1 base respectively, with 17 bases between them. CDR1 SGDLS and CDR2 YYNGEE come from the germline V gene. This CDR3 is built from 16 residues.

The J gene is TRBJ1-6, the V gene TRBV30; possibly TRBD1 for D (5 bases). The CDR3 length is 13 residues. V lost 5 bases to trimming and J lost 7 bases, with 12 bases between them. Germline assignment: CDR1 GTSNPN and CDR2 SVGIG (reference sequence). The chain's CDR3 is CAWVRQGNSPLHF. CDR3 sequence (DNA): TGTGCCTGGGTACGCCAGGGCAATTCACCCCTCCACTTT. Full variable domain (remainder filled in from reference TRBV30 and TRBJ1-6): SQTIHQWPATLVQPVGSPLSLECTVEGTSNPNLYWYRQAAGRGLQLLFYSVGIGQISSEVPQNLSASRPQDRQFILSSKKLLLSDSGFYLCAWVRQGNSPLHFGNGTRLTVT.

V gene TRBV19 combines with J gene TRBJ1-2, with 7 bases that match TRBD1. This CDR3 contains 13 residues. The J segment lost 4 bases and the V segment lost 6 bases, leaving 5 bases of the junction unmatched. Germline-derived CDR1 and CDR2 are LNHDA and SQIVND (reference sequence). CDR3 in amino acids: CASSPGQPYGYTF. Here the CDR3 DNA reads TGTGCCAGTAGCCCGGGACAGCCCTATGGCTACACCTTC.

The CDR3 sequence is CATTRTRAGSEQYF. The CDR3 DNA reads as TGTGCCACCACTCGGACAAGGGCCGGGAGCGAGCAGTACTTC. This rearrangement joins TRBV2 to TRBJ2-7; D might be TRBD2 (6 bases). Looked up from germline, CDR1 is SNHLY and CDR2 is FYNNEI. V was cut by 10 bases and J by 6 bases, with 22 bases left in between. The CDR3 contains 14 residues.

V and J are TRBV20-1 and TRBJ2-5; D is unclear. The CDR3 has 11 residues. With 3 bases removed from V and 5 bases from J, the gap between germline ends came to 7 bases. CDR1 is DFQATT and CDR2 is SNEGSKA in the germline V gene (reference sequence). CDR3 nucleotide sequence: TGCAGTGCTAGGGAACGGGAGACCCAGTACTTC. Its translation is CSARERETQYF.

The rearrangement uses TRBV3-1 (or the pseudogene TRBV3-2) and TRBJ1-2; D ambiguous. This CDR3 comprises 15 residues. Deletions cut 1 base from V and 0 bases from J, with 9 bases between. The germline V gene encodes CDR1 LGHDT and CDR2 YNNKEL (reference sequence). In nucleotides, the CDR3 is TGTGCCAGCAGCCAAGCAGTCTCAGCTAACTATGGCTACACCTTC. Amino acid sequence: CASSQAVSANYGYTF.

V and J are TRBV5-1 and TRBJ1-4; the match to TRBD1 covers 9 bases. The germline gives CDR1 SGHRS, CDR2 YFSETQ. CDR3 length: 14 amino acids. The trim removed 4 bases at V and 5 bases at J, leaving 3 bases unmatched. This CDR3 reads CASSTGQGNEKLFF. The CDR3 region has the DNA TGCGCCAGCAGCACGGGACAGGGAAATGAAAAACTGTTTTTT. Drawing the rest from reference TRBV5-1 and TRBJ1-4, the complete variable domain is KAGVTQTPRYLIKTRGQQVTLSCSPISGHRSVSWYQQTPGQGLQFLFEYFSETQRNKGNFPGRFSGRQFSNSRSEMNVSTLELGDSALYLCASSTGQGNEKLFFGSGTQLSVL.

This chain links TRBV6-2 or TRBV6-3 with TRBJ1-4, with no clear D. The CDR3 is 17 amino acids. Per the germline V gene, CDR1 is MNHEY and CDR2 is SVGEGT. The V and J ends lost 3 bases and 0 bases respectively, with 14 bases between them. The CDR3 DNA sequence: TGTGCCAGCAGTTATCTCTTCAAGGCTGCAACTAATGAAAAACTGTTTTTT. Its protein is CASSYLFKAATNEKLFF.

The sample holds one count of this clone. The gene calls are TRBV7-9 and TRBJ2-1, with D unresolved. Germline values: CDR1 SEHNR, CDR2 FQNEAQ (reference sequence). The CDR3 extends over 13 amino acids. With 7 bases removed from V and 5 bases from J, the gap between germline ends came to 12 bases. CDR3: CASTSPGDNEQFF. As DNA, the CDR3 is TGTGCCAGCACCTCCCCTGGGGACAATGAGCAGTTCTTC.

V and J are TRBV15 and TRBJ1-2; D might be TRBD1 (5 bases). Germline CDR1 reads LNHNV; CDR2 reads YYDKDF (reference sequence). V lost 0 bases, J lost 8 bases, and 16 bases lay in between. This CDR3 spans 15 amino acids. The CDR3, as DNA: TGTGCCACCAGCAGAGATTATGAGGGGCGCGGGGGCTACACCTTC. Amino acids: CATSRDYEGRGGYTF.

The chain links TRBV12-2 to TRBJ2-5; the D call in the table, TRBD2, was not verified against the DNA. TRBV12-2 is noted as a pseudogene. The CDR3 contains 16 residues. The CDR3 DNA follows: TGTGCAAGTCGCTTAGGGGGACTAGCGGGAGTGGAGACCCAGTACTTC. Its protein product is CASRLGGLAGVETQYF.

The chain employs TRBV6-5 and TRBJ1-5, with TRBD1 matching over 7 bases. The CDR3 sequence is 13 residues long. Losses at the gene ends were 6 bases for V and 6 bases for J; bases not matched to a gene: 5. Germline-derived CDR1 and CDR2 are MNHEY and SVGAGI. The CDR3 is CASSGTAVQPQHF. Written as DNA, the CDR3 is TGTGCCAGCAGCGGGACAGCAGTTCAGCCCCAGCATTTT.

V and J are TRBV28 and TRBJ1-5, with D possibly matching TRBD1 (6 bases). The germline V gene has CDR1 MDHEN and CDR2 SYDVKM. CDR3 size: 13 residues. Trimming removed 6 bases at V and 6 bases at J, with 12 bases between. This CDR3 reads CASRSTGSQPQHF. CDR3 nucleotide sequence: TGTGCCAGCAGATCCACAGGGTCTCAGCCCCAGCATTTT.

This clone has more than one count but fewer than ten. V gene TRBV15 combines with J gene TRBJ2-1; possibly TRBD2 for D (6 bases). Germline assignment: CDR1 LNHNV and CDR2 YYDKDF (reference sequence). V lost 1 base and J 7 bases, leaving 23 bases between the germline ends. The CDR3 is 18 amino acids. The CDR3 nucleotides read TGTGCCACCAGCAGAGCGGGAGTCAGCGAGAGTCGCAGAAATGAGCAGTTCTTC. This translates into CATSRAGVSESRRNEQFF. Looking up the rest from reference TRBV15 and TRBJ2-1 gives the full variable domain: DAMVIQNPRYQVTQFGKPVTLSCSQTLNHNVMYWYQQKSSQAPKLLFHYYDKDFNNEADTPDNFQSRRPNTSFCFLDIRSPGLGDTAMYLCATSRAGVSESRRNEQFFGPGTRLTVL.